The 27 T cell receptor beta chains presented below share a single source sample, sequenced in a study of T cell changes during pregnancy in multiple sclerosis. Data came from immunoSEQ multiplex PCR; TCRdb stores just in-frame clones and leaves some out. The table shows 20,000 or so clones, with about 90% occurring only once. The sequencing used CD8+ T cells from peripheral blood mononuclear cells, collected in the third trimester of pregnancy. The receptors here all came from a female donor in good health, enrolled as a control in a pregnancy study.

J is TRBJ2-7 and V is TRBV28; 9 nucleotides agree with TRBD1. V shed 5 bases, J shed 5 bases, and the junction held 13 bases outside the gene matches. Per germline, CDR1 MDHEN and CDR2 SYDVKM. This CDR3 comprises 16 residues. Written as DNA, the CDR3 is TGTGCCAGCAGTCTGAGGTGGGGACAGGGTAGGGACGAGCAGTACTTC. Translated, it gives CASSLRWGQGRDEQYF.

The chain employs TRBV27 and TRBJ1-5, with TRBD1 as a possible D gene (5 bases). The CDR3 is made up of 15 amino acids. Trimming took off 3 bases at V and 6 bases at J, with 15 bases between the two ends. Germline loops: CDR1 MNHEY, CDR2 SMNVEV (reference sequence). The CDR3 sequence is CASSFNAGRGQPQHF. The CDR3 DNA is TGTGCCAGCAGTTTTAATGCTGGGAGGGGTCAGCCCCAGCATTTT.

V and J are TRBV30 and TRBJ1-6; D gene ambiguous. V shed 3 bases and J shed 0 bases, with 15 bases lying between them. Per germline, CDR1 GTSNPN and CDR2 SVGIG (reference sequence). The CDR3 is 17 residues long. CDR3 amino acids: CAWSPDTLVSYNSPLHF. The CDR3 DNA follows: TGTGCCTGGAGCCCTGACACATTGGTCTCCTATAATTCACCCCTCCACTTT.

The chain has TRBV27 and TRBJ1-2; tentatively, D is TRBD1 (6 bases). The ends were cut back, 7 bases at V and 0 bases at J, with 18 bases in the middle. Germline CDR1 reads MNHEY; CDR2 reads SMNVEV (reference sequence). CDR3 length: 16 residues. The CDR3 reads CASKGGWGVSNYGYTF. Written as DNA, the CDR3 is TGTGCCAGCAAGGGGGGGTGGGGCGTATCTAACTATGGCTACACCTTC.

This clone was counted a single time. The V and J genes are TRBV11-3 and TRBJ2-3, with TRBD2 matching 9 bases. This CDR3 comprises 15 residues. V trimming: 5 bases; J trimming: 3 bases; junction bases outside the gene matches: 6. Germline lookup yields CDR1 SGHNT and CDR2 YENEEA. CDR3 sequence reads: CASSVSGRKTDTQYF. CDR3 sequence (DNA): TGTGCCAGCAGCGTTAGCGGGAGAAAAACAGATACGCAGTATTTT.

The CDR3 loop reads CASSPLAGTSYNEQFF. CDR3 DNA sequence: TGTGCCAGCAGCCCGCTGGCCGGGACTAGCTACAATGAGCAGTTCTTC. V gene TRBV9 combines with J gene TRBJ2-1; 8 nucleotides line up with TRBD2. Germline-derived CDR1 and CDR2 are SGDLS and YYNGEE. V shed 4 bases and J 3 bases; nucleotides not matched to a gene: 9. This CDR3 spans 16 amino acids.

This chain's CDR3 is CASSLDQLWRDYNEQFF. CDR3 coding DNA: TGTGCCAGCAGCTTAGATCAACTCTGGAGGGACTACAATGAGCAGTTCTTC. This chain connects TRBV11-2 to TRBJ2-1, with D maybe TRBD2 (6 bases). This CDR3 is built from 17 residues. CDR1 is SGHAT and CDR2 is FQNNGV in the germline V gene. Trimming took 0 bases from V and 3 from J, leaving 15 bases between them.

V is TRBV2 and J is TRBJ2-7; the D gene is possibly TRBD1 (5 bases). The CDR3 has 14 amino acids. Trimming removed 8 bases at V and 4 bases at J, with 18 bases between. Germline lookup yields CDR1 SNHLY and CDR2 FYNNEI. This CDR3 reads CASDSGDSYYEQYF. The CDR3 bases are TGTGCCAGCGATTCGGGTGACAGCTATTACGAGCAGTACTTC. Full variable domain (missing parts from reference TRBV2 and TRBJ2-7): EPEVTQTPSHQVTQMGQEVILRCVPISNHLYFYWYRQILGQKVEFLVSFYNNEISEKSEIFDDQFSVERPDGSNFTLKIRSTKLEDSAMYFCASDSGDSYYEQYFGPGTRLTVT.

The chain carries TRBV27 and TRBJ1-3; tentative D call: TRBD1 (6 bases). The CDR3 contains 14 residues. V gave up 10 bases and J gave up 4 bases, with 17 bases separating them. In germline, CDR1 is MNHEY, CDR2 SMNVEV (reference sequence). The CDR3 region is CANKQTGRGNTIYF. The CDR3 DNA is TGTGCCAACAAGCAAACAGGGAGAGGAAACACCATATATTTT.

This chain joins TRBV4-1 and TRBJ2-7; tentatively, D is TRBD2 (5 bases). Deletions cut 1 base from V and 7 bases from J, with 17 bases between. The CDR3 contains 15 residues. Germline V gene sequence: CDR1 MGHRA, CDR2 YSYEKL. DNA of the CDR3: TGCGCCAGCAGCCAAGCTCTCGAGGGAGTGTGGGAGCAGTACTTC. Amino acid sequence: CASSQALEGVWEQYF.

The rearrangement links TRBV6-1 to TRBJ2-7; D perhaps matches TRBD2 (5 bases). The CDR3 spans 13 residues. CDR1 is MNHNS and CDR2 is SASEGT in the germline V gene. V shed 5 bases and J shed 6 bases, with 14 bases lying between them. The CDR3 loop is CASSPTLGSEQYF. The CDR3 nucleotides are TGTGCCAGCAGTCCCACCCTGGGGAGCGAGCAGTACTTC.

In DNA, the CDR3 is TGCGCCAGCAGCCCAGGGACAGGATCTGGAAACACCATATATTTT. Amino acids: CASSPGTGSGNTIYF. V and J are TRBV5-1 and TRBJ1-3; 8 nucleotides line up with TRBD1. Germline V CDR1 and CDR2: SGHRS, YFSETQ. This CDR3 has 15 amino acids. Trimming removed 4 bases from V and 1 base from J; junction bases left unmatched: 4.

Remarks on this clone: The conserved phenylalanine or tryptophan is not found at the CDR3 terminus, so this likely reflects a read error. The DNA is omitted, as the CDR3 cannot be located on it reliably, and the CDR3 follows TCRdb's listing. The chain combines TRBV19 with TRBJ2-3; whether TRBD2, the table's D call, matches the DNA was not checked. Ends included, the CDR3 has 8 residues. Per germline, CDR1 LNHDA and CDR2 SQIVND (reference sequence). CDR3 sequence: CARPPGGG.

Here the CDR3 reads CATSKDRNEKLFF. CDR3 in DNA: TGTGCCACCAGCAAGGACAGAAATGAAAAACTGTTTTTT. The chain employs TRBV15 and TRBJ1-4; tentative D call: TRBD1 (6 bases). This CDR3 contains 13 residues. The V end lost 4 bases, the J end lost 5 bases, and 8 bases lay between the germline ends. From germline, CDR1 is LNHNV and CDR2 YYDKDF (reference sequence).

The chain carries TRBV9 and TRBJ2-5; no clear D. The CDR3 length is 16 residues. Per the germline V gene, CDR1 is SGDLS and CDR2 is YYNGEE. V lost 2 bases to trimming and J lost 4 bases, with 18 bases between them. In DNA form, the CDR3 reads TGTGCCAGCAGCGTCGAGAGTCAAGAGGTTGGAGAGACCCAGTACTTC. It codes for CASSVESQEVGETQYF.

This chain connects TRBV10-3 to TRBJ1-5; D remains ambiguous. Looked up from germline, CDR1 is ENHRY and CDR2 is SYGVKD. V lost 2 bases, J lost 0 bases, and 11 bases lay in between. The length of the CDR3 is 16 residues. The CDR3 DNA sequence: TGTGCCATCAGTGAGGGAGCGGAAAATAGCAATCAGCCCCAGCATTTT. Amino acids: CAISEGAENSNQPQHF.

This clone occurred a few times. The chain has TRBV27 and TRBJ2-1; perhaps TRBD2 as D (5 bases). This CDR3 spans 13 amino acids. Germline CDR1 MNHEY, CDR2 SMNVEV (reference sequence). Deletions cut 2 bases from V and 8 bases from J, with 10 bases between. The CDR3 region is CASSLEGFHEQFF. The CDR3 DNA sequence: TGTGCCAGCAGTTTAGAGGGTTTTCATGAGCAGTTCTTC.

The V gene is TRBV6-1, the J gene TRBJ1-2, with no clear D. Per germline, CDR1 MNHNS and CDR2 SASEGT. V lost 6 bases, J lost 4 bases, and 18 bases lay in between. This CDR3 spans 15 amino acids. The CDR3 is CASRPGEQESYGYTF. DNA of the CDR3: TGTGCCAGCAGGCCCGGGGAGCAGGAATCCTATGGCTACACCTTC.

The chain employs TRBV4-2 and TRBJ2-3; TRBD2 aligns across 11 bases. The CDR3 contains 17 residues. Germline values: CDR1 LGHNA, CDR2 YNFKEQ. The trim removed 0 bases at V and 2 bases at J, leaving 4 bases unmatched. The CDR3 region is CASSQDNSGGVTDTQYF. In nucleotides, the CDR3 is TGTGCCAGCAGCCAAGATAATAGCGGGGGGGTCACAGATACGCAGTATTTT.

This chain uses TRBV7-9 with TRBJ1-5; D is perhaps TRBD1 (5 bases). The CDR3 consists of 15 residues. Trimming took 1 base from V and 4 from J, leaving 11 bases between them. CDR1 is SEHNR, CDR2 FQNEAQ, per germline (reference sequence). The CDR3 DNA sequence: TGTGCCAGCAGCTTAGGACAGTTTGAAAATCAGCCCCAGCATTTT. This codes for CASSLGQFENQPQHF.

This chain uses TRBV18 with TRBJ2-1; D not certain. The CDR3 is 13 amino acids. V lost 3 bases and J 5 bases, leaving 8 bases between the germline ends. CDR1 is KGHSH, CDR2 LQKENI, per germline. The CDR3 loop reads CASSPLTDNEQFF. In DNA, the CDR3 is TGTGCCAGCTCACCGCTCACAGACAATGAGCAGTTCTTC.

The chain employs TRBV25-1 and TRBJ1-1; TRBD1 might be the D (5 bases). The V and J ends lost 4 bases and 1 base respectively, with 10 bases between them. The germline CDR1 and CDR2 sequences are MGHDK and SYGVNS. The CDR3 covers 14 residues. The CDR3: CASSVKTGNTEAFF. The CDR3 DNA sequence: TGTGCCAGCAGTGTCAAAACAGGGAACACTGAAGCTTTCTTT. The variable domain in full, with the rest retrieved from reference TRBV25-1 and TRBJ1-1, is EADIYQTPRYLVIGTGKKITLECSQTMGHDKMYWYQQDPGMELHLIHYSYGVNSTEKGDLSSESTVSRIRTEHFPLTLESARPSHTSQYLCASSVKTGNTEAFFGQGTRLTVV.

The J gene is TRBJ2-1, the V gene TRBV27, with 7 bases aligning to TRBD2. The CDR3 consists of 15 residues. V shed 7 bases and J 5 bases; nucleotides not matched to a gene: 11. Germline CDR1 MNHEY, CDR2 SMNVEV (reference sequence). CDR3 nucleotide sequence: TGTGCCAGCAAATCTAGCGGAGCTCCCAACAATGAGCAGTTCTTC. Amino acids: CASKSSGAPNNEQFF.

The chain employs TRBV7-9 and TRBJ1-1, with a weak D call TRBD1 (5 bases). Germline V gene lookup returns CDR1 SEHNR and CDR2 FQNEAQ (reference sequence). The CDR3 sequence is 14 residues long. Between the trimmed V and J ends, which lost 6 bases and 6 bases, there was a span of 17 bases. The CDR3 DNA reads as TGTGCCAGCAGATCTACCTTGGGGGGTTCTGAAGCTTTCTTT. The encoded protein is CASRSTLGGSEAFF.

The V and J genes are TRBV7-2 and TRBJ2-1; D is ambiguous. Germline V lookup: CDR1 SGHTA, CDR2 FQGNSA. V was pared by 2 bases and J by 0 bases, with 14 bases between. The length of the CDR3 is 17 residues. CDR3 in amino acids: CASSLNEALSSYNEQFF. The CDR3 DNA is TGTGCCAGCAGCTTAAATGAAGCGCTAAGCTCCTACAATGAGCAGTTCTTC. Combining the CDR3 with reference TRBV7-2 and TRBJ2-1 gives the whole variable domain GAGVSQSPSNKVTEKGKDVELRCDPISGHTALYWYRQSLGQGLEFLIYFQGNSAPDKSGLPSDRFSAERTGGSVSTLTIQRTQQEDSAVYLCASSLNEALSSYNEQFFGPGTRLTVL.

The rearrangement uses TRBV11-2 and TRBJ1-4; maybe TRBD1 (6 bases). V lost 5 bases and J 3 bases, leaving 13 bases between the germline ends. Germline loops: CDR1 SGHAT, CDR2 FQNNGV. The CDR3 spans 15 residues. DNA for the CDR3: TGTGCCAGCAGCACAACAGGGCGTGCTAATGAAAAACTGTTTTTT. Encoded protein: CASSTTGRANEKLFF.

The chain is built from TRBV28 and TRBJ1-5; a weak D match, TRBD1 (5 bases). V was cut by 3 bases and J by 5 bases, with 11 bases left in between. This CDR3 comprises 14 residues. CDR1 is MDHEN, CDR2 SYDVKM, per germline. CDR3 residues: CASSFGGMDQPQHF. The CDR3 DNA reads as TGTGCCAGCAGTTTCGGGGGGATGGATCAGCCCCAGCATTTT.